This T cell receptor beta chain was profiled in a study of early T cells in non-severe SARS-CoV-2 infection. For the study at large: Sequenced bulk RNA came from whole blood that was unsorted, and chains were unpaired.

TCRdb reprocessed the 5' RACE reads with MiXCR, giving one entry per CDR3 protein. The sample comprises tens of thousands of distinct CDR3 sequences, around 12% of which are singletons, and over 3% rests with the top ten. Germline V gene sequence: CDR1 MDHEN, CDR2 SYDVKM. The CDR3 loop spans 16 amino acids. V dropped 2 bases and J dropped 1; count of bases not matched to a gene: 6. This clonotype was found a few times. Material: whole blood. This clonotype originated in an adult who was a healthcare worker with PCR-confirmed SARS-CoV-2 infection or an uninfected control (not recorded which). This chain uses TRBV28 with TRBJ2-7, with TRBD1 matching 9 bases. This CDR3 is CASSLGGGTGSYEQYF. CDR3 DNA: TGTGCCAGCAGTTTAGGAGGAGGGACAGGGTCCTACGAGCAGTACTTC.